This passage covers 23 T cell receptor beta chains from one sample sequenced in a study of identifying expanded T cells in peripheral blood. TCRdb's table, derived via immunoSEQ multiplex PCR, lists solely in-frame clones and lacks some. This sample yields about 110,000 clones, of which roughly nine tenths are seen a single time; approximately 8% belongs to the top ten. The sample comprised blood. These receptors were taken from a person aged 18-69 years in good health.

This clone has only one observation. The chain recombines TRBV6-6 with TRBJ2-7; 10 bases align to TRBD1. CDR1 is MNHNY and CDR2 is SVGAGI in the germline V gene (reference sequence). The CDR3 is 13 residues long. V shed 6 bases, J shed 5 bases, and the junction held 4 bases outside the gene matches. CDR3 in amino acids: CASRGQGGDEQYF. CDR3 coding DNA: TGTGCCAGCAGAGGACAGGGGGGCGACGAGCAGTACTTC.

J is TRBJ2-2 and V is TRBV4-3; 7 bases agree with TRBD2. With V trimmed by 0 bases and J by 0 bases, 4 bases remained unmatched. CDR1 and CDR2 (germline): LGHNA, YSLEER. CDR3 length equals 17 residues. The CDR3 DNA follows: TGCGCCAGCAGCCAAGAACCAGCGGGGCCGAACACCGGGGAGCTGTTTTTT. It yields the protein CASSQEPAGPNTGELFF.

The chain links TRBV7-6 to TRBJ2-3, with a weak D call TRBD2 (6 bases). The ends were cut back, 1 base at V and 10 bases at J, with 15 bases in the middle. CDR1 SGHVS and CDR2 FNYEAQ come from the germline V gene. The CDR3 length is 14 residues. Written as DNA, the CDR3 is TGTGCCAGCAGCTTAGGTCTTCCGGGGGTTGCGCAGTATTTT. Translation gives CASSLGLPGVAQYF.

For the CDR3, the DNA is TGTGCCAGCAGCTTGGGACAAAGGGACGGCTACACCTTC. Protein product: CASSLGQRDGYTF. The rearrangement joins TRBV5-4 to TRBJ1-2, with D maybe TRBD1 (5 bases). Per germline, CDR1 SGHNT and CDR2 YYREEE (reference sequence). This CDR3 contains 13 residues. Trimming took 0 bases from V and 8 from J, leaving 11 bases between them.

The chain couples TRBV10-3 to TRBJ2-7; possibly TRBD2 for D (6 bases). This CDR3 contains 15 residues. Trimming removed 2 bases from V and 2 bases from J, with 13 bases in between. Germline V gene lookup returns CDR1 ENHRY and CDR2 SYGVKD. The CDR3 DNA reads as TGTGCCATCAGTGAGGAGGAGGGCTCCCCCTACGAGCAGTACTTC. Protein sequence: CAISEEEGSPYEQYF.

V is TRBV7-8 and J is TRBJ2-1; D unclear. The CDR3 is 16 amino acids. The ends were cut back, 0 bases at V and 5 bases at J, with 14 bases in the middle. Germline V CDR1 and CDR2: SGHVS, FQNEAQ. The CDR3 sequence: CASSLASRRTHNEQFF. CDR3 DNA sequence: TGTGCCAGCAGCTTAGCGTCGCGGCGGACCCACAATGAGCAGTTCTTC.

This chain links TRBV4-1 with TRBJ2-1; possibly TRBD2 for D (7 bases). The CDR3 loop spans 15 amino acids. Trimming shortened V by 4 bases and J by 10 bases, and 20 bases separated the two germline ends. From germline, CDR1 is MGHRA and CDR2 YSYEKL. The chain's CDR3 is CASSPGGGGLWEQFF. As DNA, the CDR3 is TGCGCCAGCAGCCCAGGAGGGGGGGGCCTTTGGGAGCAGTTCTTC.

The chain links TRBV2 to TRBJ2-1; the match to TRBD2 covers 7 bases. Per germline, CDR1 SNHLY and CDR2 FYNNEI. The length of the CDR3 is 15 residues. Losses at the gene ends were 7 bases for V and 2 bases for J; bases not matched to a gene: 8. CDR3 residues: CASTPGGLTYNEQFF. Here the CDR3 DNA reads TGTGCCAGCACCCCGGGGGGACTAACCTACAATGAGCAGTTCTTC.

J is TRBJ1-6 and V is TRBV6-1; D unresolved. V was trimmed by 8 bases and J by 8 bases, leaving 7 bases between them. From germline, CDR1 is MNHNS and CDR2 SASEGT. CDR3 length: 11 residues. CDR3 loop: CASVSDSPLHF. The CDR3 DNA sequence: TGTGCCAGCGTTTCGGATTCACCCCTCCACTTT.

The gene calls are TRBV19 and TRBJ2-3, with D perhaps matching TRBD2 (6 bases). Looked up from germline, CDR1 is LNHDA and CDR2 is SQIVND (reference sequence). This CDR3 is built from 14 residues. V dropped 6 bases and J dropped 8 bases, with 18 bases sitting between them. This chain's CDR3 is CASRQGGERGTQYF. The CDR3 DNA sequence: TGTGCCAGTAGGCAGGGCGGGGAAAGAGGTACGCAGTATTTT.

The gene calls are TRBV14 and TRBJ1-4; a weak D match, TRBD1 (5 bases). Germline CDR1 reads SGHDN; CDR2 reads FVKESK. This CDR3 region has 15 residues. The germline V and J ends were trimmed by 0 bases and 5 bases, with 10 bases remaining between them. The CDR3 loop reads CASSQDYGGNEKLFF. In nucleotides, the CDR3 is TGTGCCAGCAGCCAAGATTACGGGGGGAATGAAAAACTGTTTTTT. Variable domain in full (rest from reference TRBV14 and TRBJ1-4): EAGVTQFPSHSVIEKGQTVTLRCDPISGHDNLYWYRRVMGKEIKFLLHFVKESKQDESGMPNNRFLAERTGGTYSTLKVQPAELEDSGVYFCASSQDYGGNEKLFFGSGTQLSVL.

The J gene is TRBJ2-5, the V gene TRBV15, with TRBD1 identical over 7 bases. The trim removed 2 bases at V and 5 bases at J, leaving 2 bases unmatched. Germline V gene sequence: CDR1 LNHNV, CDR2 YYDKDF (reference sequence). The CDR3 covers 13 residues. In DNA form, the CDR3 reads TGTGCCACCAGCAGAAGGGACAGTGAGACCCAGTACTTC. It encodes CATSRRDSETQYF.

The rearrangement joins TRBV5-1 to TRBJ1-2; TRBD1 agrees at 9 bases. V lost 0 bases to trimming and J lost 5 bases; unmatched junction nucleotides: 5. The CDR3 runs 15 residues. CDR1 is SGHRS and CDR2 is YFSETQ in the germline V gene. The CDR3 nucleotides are TGCGCCAGCAGCTTGGCCTCGGGACAGGGATATGGCTACACCTTC. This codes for CASSLASGQGYGYTF.

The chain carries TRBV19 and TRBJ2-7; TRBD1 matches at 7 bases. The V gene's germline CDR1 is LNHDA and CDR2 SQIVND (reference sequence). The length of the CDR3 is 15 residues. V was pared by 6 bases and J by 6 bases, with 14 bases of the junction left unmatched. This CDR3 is CASSRKGAPPFEQYF. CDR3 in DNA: TGTGCCAGTAGCCGCAAGGGGGCTCCGCCTTTCGAGCAGTACTTC.

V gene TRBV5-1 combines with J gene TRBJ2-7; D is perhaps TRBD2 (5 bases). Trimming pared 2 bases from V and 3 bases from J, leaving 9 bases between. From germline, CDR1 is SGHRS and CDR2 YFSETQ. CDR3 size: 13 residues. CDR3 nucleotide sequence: TGCGCCAGCAGCTTTACCGGGATCTACGAGCAGTACTTC. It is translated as CASSFTGIYEQYF.

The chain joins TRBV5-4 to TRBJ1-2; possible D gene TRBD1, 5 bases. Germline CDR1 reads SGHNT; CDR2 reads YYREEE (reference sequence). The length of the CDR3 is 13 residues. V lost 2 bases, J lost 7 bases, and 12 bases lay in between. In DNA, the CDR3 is TGTGCCAGCAGCTTAAGGGGTGAGGGTGGCTACACCTTC. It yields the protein CASSLRGEGGYTF.

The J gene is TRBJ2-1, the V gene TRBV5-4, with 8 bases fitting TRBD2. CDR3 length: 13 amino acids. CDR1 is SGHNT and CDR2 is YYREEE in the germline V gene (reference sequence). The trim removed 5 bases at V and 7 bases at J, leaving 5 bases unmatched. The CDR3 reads CASRVAGSNEQFF. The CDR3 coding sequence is TGTGCCAGCAGGGTAGCGGGAAGTAATGAGCAGTTCTTC.

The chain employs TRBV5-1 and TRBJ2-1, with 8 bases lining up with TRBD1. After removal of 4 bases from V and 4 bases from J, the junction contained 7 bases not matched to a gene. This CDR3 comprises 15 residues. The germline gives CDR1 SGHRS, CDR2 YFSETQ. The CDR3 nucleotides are TGCGCCAGCAGCCCCCCGGACAGGGAATACAATGAGCAGTTCTTC. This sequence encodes CASSPPDREYNEQFF.

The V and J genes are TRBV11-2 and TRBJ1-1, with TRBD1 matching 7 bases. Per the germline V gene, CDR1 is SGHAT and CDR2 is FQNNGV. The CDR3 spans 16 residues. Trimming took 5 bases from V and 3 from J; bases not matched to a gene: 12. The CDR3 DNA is TGTGCCAGCAGCGTTAAGACAGGGTCAAAGGACACTGAAGCTTTCTTT. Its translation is CASSVKTGSKDTEAFF.

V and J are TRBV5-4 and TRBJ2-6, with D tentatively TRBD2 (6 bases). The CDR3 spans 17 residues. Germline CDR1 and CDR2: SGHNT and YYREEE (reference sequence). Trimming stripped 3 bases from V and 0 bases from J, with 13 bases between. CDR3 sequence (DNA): TGTGCCAGCAGCTCGGGAGAGTTGGGCTCTGGGGCCAACGTCCTGACTTTC. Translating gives CASSSGELGSGANVLTF.

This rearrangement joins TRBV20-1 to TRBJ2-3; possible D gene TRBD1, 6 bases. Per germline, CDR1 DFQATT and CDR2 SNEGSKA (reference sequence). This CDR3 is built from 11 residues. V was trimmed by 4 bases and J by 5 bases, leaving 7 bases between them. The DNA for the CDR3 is TGCAGTGCTACAGGGGTAGATACGCAGTATTTT. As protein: CSATGVDTQYF.

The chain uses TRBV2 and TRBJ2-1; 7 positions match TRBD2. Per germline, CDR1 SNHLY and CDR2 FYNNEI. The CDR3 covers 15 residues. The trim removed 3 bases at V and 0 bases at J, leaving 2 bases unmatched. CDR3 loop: CASSDPSGSYNEQFF. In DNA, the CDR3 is TGTGCCAGCAGTGACCCTAGCGGCTCCTACAATGAGCAGTTCTTC.

The CDR3 loop is CASSDRDTQYF. The CDR3 region has the DNA TGTGCCAGCAGTGATAGGGATACGCAGTATTTT. The chain employs TRBV6-1 and TRBJ2-3; no firm D call. The CDR3 spans 11 residues. Trimming cost V 3 bases and J 6 bases, with 4 bases left between them. Germline lookup yields CDR1 MNHNS and CDR2 SASEGT.